This T cell receptor beta chain was captured by sequencing in a study of PD-L1 blockade in urothelial cancer. CDR1 SGHTA and CDR2 FQGTGA come from the germline V gene. The CDR3 has 16 residues. Unmatched junction bases numbered 10, after V lost 5 bases and J lost 9 bases. The data were produced by immunoSEQ multiplex PCR, yet TCRdb's version contains in-frame clones alone and is incomplete. The sample has just over 35,000 clones, roughly 82% seen once. Only one count was recorded for this clone. Time point noted: peripheral blood 6 weeks after treatment start. This rearrangement joins TRBV7-3 to TRBJ2-1; 13 bases line up with TRBD2. This TCR came from a man in his forties with urothelial cancer. This sample comprised PBMCs, obtained around atezolizumab (anti-PD-L1) treatment. The CDR3 DNA sequence: TGTGCCAGCAGCACCCTACTAGCGGGAGGGCCGGGTGAGCAGTTCTTC. Amino acids: CASSTLLAGGPGEQFF.